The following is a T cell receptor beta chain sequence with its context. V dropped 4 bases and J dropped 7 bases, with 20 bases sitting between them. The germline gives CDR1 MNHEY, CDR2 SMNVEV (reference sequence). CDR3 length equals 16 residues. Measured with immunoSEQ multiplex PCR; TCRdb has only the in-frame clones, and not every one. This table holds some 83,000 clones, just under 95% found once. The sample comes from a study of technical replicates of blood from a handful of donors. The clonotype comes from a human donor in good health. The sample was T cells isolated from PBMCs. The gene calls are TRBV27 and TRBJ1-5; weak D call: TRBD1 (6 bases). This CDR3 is CASSSEAGVVGQPQHF. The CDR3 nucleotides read TGTGCCAGCAGTTCTGAGGCAGGGGTGGTCGGGCAGCCCCAGCATTTT.